Sequencing of this TCR beta chain was carried out in a study of shared clonotypes between healthy human individuals. Study-level results: Compared with clonotypes that all four donors shared, non-shared clonotypes had lower generation probabilities.

Produced via immunoSEQ multiplex PCR; TCRdb's table is partial and in-frame only. This table holds approximately 2.1 million clones, approximately 93% found once. This clone was detected once. Its antigen is currently unknown. The clonotype was recovered from a man aged 18 to 35 in good health. Some clones in this sample may be carry-over from other donors' samples. The sequencing sample was made of naive CD4+ T cells from PBMCs. Stated subset: CD45RA+ positively selected.

Here the CDR3 DNA reads TGTGCCAGCAGTGATGGGCCCCTGGGGGGAAACACCATATATTTT. As protein: CASSDGPLGGNTIYF. J is TRBJ1-3 and V is TRBV2; D is ambiguous. V lost 3 bases, J lost 4 bases, and 13 bases lay in between. Germline loops: CDR1 SNHLY, CDR2 FYNNEI. The CDR3 length is 15 residues.